The 30 T cell receptor beta chains listed next were all sequenced from one sample in a study of T cell responses to AZD1222 COVID-19 vaccine (dated by TCRdb to the early 2020s). The time point tag for this specimen amounts to: baseline before first vaccination. The receptor library was made with the immunoSEQ multiplex PCR assay. The immuneACCESS repertoire file appears here via TCRdb, limited to in-frame rearrangements. These files lack a portion of the clones; in checked studies, under half of the deficit traces to unresolved V genes, and the cause of the others is not known. The sample table holds about 84,000 clones, of which nearly 90% were seen once. The top ten clonotypes cover approximately 1.5% of the sample. This sample comprised peripheral blood, obtained on day 0 of AZD1222 vaccination. The receptors here all came from an adult in good health.

The rearrangement joins TRBV9 to TRBJ2-7; TRBD2 agrees at 7 bases. Trimming removed 4 bases from V and 7 bases from J; junction bases left unmatched: 11. CDR3 length: 14 amino acids. Germline V gene sequence: CDR1 SGDLS, CDR2 YYNGEE. The DNA for the CDR3 is TGTGCCAGCAGCCCTTGGGCCGCCGGGGGGGAGCAGTACTTC. As protein: CASSPWAAGGEQYF.

This rearrangement joins TRBV6-5 to TRBJ2-1; TRBD1 matches at 8 bases. This CDR3 spans 15 amino acids. The junction had 5 bases not matched to a gene; V was cut back by 0 bases and J by 7 bases. Germline values: CDR1 MNHEY, CDR2 SVGAGI. This CDR3 is CASSYSLDRANEQFF. The CDR3 nucleotides are TGTGCCAGCAGTTACTCTTTGGACAGGGCAAATGAGCAGTTCTTC.

This rearrangement joins TRBV7-3 to TRBJ2-1, with D possibly being TRBD2 (6 bases). The V and J ends lost 5 bases and 10 bases respectively, with 18 bases between them. CDR1 is SGHTA and CDR2 is FQGTGA in the germline V gene. The CDR3 sequence is 14 residues long. CDR3 residues: CASSNPSAAGEQFF. The DNA of the CDR3 is TGTGCCAGCAGCAACCCTAGCGCCGCAGGGGAGCAGTTCTTC.

The gene calls are TRBV27 and TRBJ1-2; D is perhaps TRBD1 (5 bases). Deletions cut 3 bases from V and 8 bases from J, with 19 bases between. This CDR3 has 15 residues. Germline lookup yields CDR1 MNHEY and CDR2 SMNVEV (reference sequence). The CDR3 region is CASSFSPLQGDGYTF. CDR3 nucleotide sequence: TGTGCCAGCAGTTTTAGTCCCCTTCAGGGTGACGGCTACACCTTC.

The chain employs TRBV13 and TRBJ2-1; TRBD2 matches at 7 bases. The CDR3 is made up of 14 amino acids. Germline CDR1 and CDR2: PRHDT and FYEKMQ (reference sequence). The ends lost 7 bases at V and 3 bases at J; junction bases unmatched: 6. The CDR3 is CASKRASGYNEQFF. The CDR3 DNA follows: TGTGCCAGCAAAAGGGCTAGCGGCTACAATGAGCAGTTCTTC.

This sequence joins TRBV12-5 and TRBJ2-3; D call uncertain. V was trimmed by 6 bases and J by 8 bases, leaving 9 bases between them. This CDR3 comprises 11 residues. Germline CDR1 reads LGHNT; CDR2 reads FRNRAP. Here the CDR3 DNA reads TGTGCTAGTGGCGAGGCCGGTACGCAGTATTTT. Protein sequence: CASGEAGTQYF.

The CDR3 spells CASSRDPTREAFF. The CDR3 nucleotides read TGTGCCAGCTCAAGGGACCCAACAAGGGAAGCTTTCTTT. The gene calls are TRBV18 and TRBJ1-1; the D gene is possibly TRBD1 (5 bases). Deletions cut 5 bases from V and 8 bases from J, with 15 bases between. The germline gives CDR1 KGHSH, CDR2 LQKENI. The CDR3 spans 13 residues.

The chain combines TRBV6-2 or TRBV6-3 with TRBJ2-1; D is possibly TRBD2 (6 bases). The CDR3 runs 14 residues. Germline V gene data show CDR1 as MNHEY and CDR2 as SVGEGT. V shed 2 bases and J shed 3 bases, with 8 bases lying between them. The CDR3 DNA follows: TGTGCCAGCAGTTACCCGGGGGTCTACAATGAGCAGTTCTTC. This sequence encodes CASSYPGVYNEQFF.

J is TRBJ1-5 and V is TRBV6-2 or TRBV6-3; D remains ambiguous. The CDR3 consists of 12 residues. Germline V CDR1 and CDR2: MNHEY, SVGEGT. V was shortened by 5 bases and J by 6 bases, with 8 bases between the two germline ends. The CDR3 region is CASSPVVQPQHF. CDR3 DNA: TGTGCCAGCAGTCCGGTAGTTCAGCCCCAGCATTTT.

This clone is a singleton in its sample. V gene TRBV27 combines with J gene TRBJ1-3; maybe TRBD1 (5 bases). V was trimmed by 5 bases and J by 0 bases, leaving 11 bases between them. CDR1 is MNHEY, CDR2 SMNVEV, per germline (reference sequence). There are 15 residues in the CDR3. CDR3 nucleotide sequence: TGTGCCAGCAGTCCTTACACAGGCTCTGGAAACACCATATATTTT. Protein sequence: CASSPYTGSGNTIYF.

J is TRBJ2-3 and V is TRBV7-3; 7 bases are shared with TRBD2. The CDR3 extends over 15 amino acids. Per the germline V gene, CDR1 is SGHTA and CDR2 is FQGTGA. Trimming cost V 5 bases and J 6 bases; bases outside gene matches: 11. This CDR3 is CASSLSPGGTDTQYF. The DNA of the CDR3 is TGTGCCAGCAGCCTTTCCCCGGGGGGAACCGATACGCAGTATTTT.

The genes are TRBV5-8 and TRBJ1-5; D ambiguous. The CDR3 is 16 residues long. Germline V gene data show CDR1 as SGHTS and CDR2 as YDEGEE. Trimming took off 2 bases at V and 0 bases at J, with 12 bases between the two ends. The CDR3 nucleotides read TGTGCCAGCAGCTTAGTCCAGTCGTATAGCAATCAGCCCCAGCATTTT. Translation gives CASSLVQSYSNQPQHF.

This clone was seen more than once but under ten times. This chain connects TRBV19 to TRBJ2-1; D possibly corresponds to TRBD1 (7 bases). The V gene's germline CDR1 is LNHDA and CDR2 SQIVND (reference sequence). This CDR3 has 14 amino acids. V lost 5 bases and J 5 bases, leaving 13 bases between the germline ends. The CDR3 DNA is TGTGCCAGTAGTCCGCGGGACAGAAACAATGAGCAGTTCTTC. Residues: CASSPRDRNNEQFF.

The chain recombines TRBV6-5 with TRBJ1-1; no definite D call. The germline CDR1 and CDR2 sequences are MNHEY and SVGAGI. Trimming removed 7 bases at V and 2 bases at J, with 11 bases between. The CDR3 runs to 13 residues. CDR3 DNA sequence: TGTGCCAGCATCGCGGACCTTAACACTGAAGCTTTCTTT. This translates into CASIADLNTEAFF.

This chain uses TRBV7-3 with TRBJ2-1, with unresolved D. Germline V gene sequence: CDR1 SGHTA, CDR2 FQGTGA. Trimming took 7 bases from V and 9 from J, leaving 19 bases between them. This CDR3 comprises 14 residues. Here the CDR3 reads CASTPGGVGSEQFF. The CDR3 DNA reads as TGTGCCAGCACCCCGGGTGGGGTTGGTAGTGAGCAGTTCTTC.

The V and J genes are TRBV3-1 (or the pseudogene TRBV3-2) and TRBJ1-5; a possible D gene is TRBD1 (6 bases). The ends were cut back, 3 bases at V and 6 bases at J, with 15 bases in the middle. The CDR3 length is 15 residues. CDR1 and CDR2 (germline): LGHDT, YNNKEL (reference sequence). CDR3 region: CASSQGGAFSQPQHF. The CDR3 DNA reads TGTGCCAGCAGCCAGGGGGGGGCGTTTAGTCAGCCCCAGCATTTT.

The chain employs TRBV11-2 and TRBJ2-7; unclear D gene. V lost 2 bases, J lost 3 bases, and 14 bases lay in between. This CDR3 is 15 amino acids long. CDR1 is SGHAT and CDR2 is FQNNGV in the germline V gene. DNA of the CDR3: TGTGCCAGCAGCTTAAATCAGGACCCGATCTACGAGCAGTACTTC. This gives the protein CASSLNQDPIYEQYF.

On this clone itself: Other DNA sequences in the same sample also yield this CDR3. V gene TRBV30 combines with J gene TRBJ1-1; no definite D call. CDR1 is GTSNPN, CDR2 SVGIG, per germline (reference sequence). CDR3 size: 13 residues. Trimming removed 1 base from V and 0 bases from J, with 6 bases in between. CDR3 sequence reads: CAWSGQLNTEAFF. CDR3 nucleotides: TGTGCCTGGAGTGGCCAGCTGAACACTGAAGCTTTCTTT. Complete variable domain (other parts from reference TRBV30 and TRBJ1-1): SQTIHQWPATLVQPVGSPLSLECTVEGTSNPNLYWYRQAAGRGLQLLFYSVGIGQISSEVPQNLSASRPQDRQFILSSKKLLLSDSGFYLCAWSGQLNTEAFFGQGTRLTVV.

V is TRBV5-4 and J is TRBJ1-5, with D possibly matching TRBD1 (5 bases). CDR1 and CDR2 (germline): SGHNT, YYREEE (reference sequence). The CDR3 consists of 15 residues. V gave up 0 bases and J gave up 6 bases, with 13 bases separating them. DNA of the CDR3: TGTGCCAGCAGCTTGGGTCAGGGAATTGGTCAGCCCCAGCATTTT. This sequence encodes CASSLGQGIGQPQHF.

V is TRBV19 and J is TRBJ1-4; the D is unclear. The germline gives CDR1 LNHDA, CDR2 SQIVND (reference sequence). There are 14 residues in the CDR3. V gave up 6 bases and J gave up 8 bases, with 16 bases separating them. The CDR3 is CASRPGERREKLFF. In nucleotides, the CDR3 is TGTGCCAGTAGACCTGGGGAGCGACGGGAAAAACTGTTTTTT.

Comments on this clone: Its ends do not fully match the called genes, so a read error is possible. The chain is built from TRBV5-1 and TRBJ1-2, with 7 bases identical to TRBD1. In germline, CDR1 is SGHRS, CDR2 YFSETQ. CDR3 length: 10 residues. CDR3: CASTRDSSAF. DNA of the CDR3: TGCGCCAGCACCCGGGACAGCTCGGCCTTC.

This clone was detected once. This chain uses TRBV5-6 with TRBJ1-2; unclear D gene. Between the trimmed V and J ends, which lost 4 bases and 0 bases, there was a span of 13 bases. CDR1 SGHDT and CDR2 YYEEEE come from the germline V gene. The CDR3 is 15 residues long. The CDR3 DNA reads TGTGCCAGCAGCCCCCGGGTCACCCCTAACTATGGCTACACCTTC. Its translation is CASSPRVTPNYGYTF.

The V and J genes are TRBV4-1 and TRBJ2-2; 9 bases are shared with TRBD2. The V gene end was trimmed by 4 bases and the J gene end by 7 bases; junction bases not matched to a gene: 16. Germline loops: CDR1 MGHRA, CDR2 YSYEKL. This CDR3 is 18 amino acids long. CDR3: CASSPQMRSGSGSGELFF. In nucleotides, the CDR3 is TGCGCCAGCAGCCCTCAGATGCGTAGCGGGAGCGGTAGCGGGGAGCTGTTTTTT.

The rearrangement links TRBV5-1 to TRBJ2-4; D gene uncertain. The germline V gene has CDR1 SGHRS and CDR2 YFSETQ. Trimming cost V 3 bases and J 8 bases, with 15 bases left between them. The CDR3 totals 14 residues. The CDR3 sequence: CASSYDISGYIQYF. The CDR3 DNA is TGCGCCAGCAGCTACGACATTAGTGGTTACATTCAGTACTTC.

The chain recombines TRBV5-1 with TRBJ2-1, with D hard to call. Trimming cost V 2 bases and J 0 bases, with 12 bases left between them. There are 16 residues in the CDR3. Germline V gives CDR1 SGHRS, CDR2 YFSETQ. The CDR3 protein is CASSFSGARSYNEQFF. The CDR3 DNA is TGCGCCAGCAGCTTCTCCGGTGCCCGCTCCTACAATGAGCAGTTCTTC.

The table lists this clone with a count of one. The chain carries TRBV12-3 or TRBV12-4 and TRBJ2-7; 8 positions agree with TRBD1. This CDR3 contains 13 residues. The V segment lost 6 bases and the J segment 7 bases; nucleotides outside the gene matches: 8. CDR3 bases: TGTGCCAGCAGCTCCGGACAGGGCGGAGAGCAGTACTTC. Its translation is CASSSGQGGEQYF.

The sample holds one count of this clone. The CDR3 sequence: CASSQDSGQKAYEQYF. The CDR3 nucleotides are TGCGCCAGCAGCCAAGATTCCGGGCAAAAGGCCTACGAGCAGTACTTC. This sequence joins TRBV4-1 and TRBJ2-7; D remains ambiguous. Germline assignment: CDR1 MGHRA and CDR2 YSYEKL. Trimming cost V 0 bases and J 2 bases, with 14 bases left between them. The CDR3 length is 16 residues.

This chain connects TRBV6-6 to TRBJ2-7; 9 bases match TRBD2. The germline V gene has CDR1 MNHNY and CDR2 SVGAGI (reference sequence). V was pared by 6 bases and J by 6 bases, with 9 bases of the junction left unmatched. CDR3 length: 14 amino acids. The CDR3 coding sequence is TGTGCCAGCAGGGAGATGGCGGGAGGGCCCGAGCAGTACTTC. Amino acids: CASREMAGGPEQYF.

The count of this clone is one. The chain links TRBV3-1 (or the pseudogene TRBV3-2) to TRBJ1-1; D possibly corresponds to TRBD1 (6 bases). The germline V gene encodes CDR1 LGHDT and CDR2 YNNKEL (reference sequence). V was pared by 2 bases and J by 1 base, with 14 bases between. This CDR3 is 16 amino acids long. The CDR3 DNA follows: TGTGCCAGCAGCCAATACCCCGGGACAAGGAACACTGAAGCTTTCTTT. Translated, it gives CASSQYPGTRNTEAFF.

The chain carries TRBV29-1 and TRBJ1-4, with 9 bases identical to TRBD1. The V and J ends lost 6 bases and 7 bases, in that order; junction bases with no gene match: 3. This CDR3 is 12 amino acids long. The germline V gene has CDR1 SQVTM and CDR2 ANQGSEA. The DNA of the CDR3 is TGCAGCGTGACGACAGGGGGTGAAAAACTGTTTTTT. This gives the protein CSVTTGGEKLFF.